This TCR beta chain stems from a study of shared clonotypes between healthy human individuals. Study background: The study enrolled a couple of women and three men aged 18 to 49.

Study outcomes and limitations: Investigators collected only blood, and repertoires in tissues likely differ.

V lost 3 bases and J lost 0, with 18 bases in between. Germline CDR1 is MGHRA and CDR2 is YSYEKL. The CDR3 length is 17 residues. It was CD45RO-negative cells, positively selected for CCR7, that made up naive CD8 cells, with terminally differentiated effector memory CD45RA+ cells excluded. A word on this clone: The antigen is unknown.

Here immunoSEQ multiplex PCR was the method, and the copy in TCRdb shows in-frame clones only, minus some. Of hundreds of thousands of clones in the sample, about 96% were seen once. V is TRBV4-1 and J is TRBJ2-7; tentative D call: TRBD2 (5 bases). The sequenced sample consisted of naive CD8+ T cells sorted from blood. The TCR sequence derives from a man in his thirties or forties in good health. CDR3 DNA: TGCGCCAGCAGCCAGGGCTGGTTTAGCGCGAGCTCCTACGAGCAGTACTTC. Its translation: CASSQGWFSASSYEQYF.